The clone carrying this T cell receptor beta chain appeared once. The sample belongs to a study of blood T cell repertoires in COVID-19. Germline CDR1 KGHSH, CDR2 LQKENI. Trimming pared 5 bases from V and 0 bases from J, leaving 5 bases between. The CDR3 consists of 14 residues. Profiling relied on immunoSEQ multiplex PCR, and the TCRdb table lists in-frame clones only, not all of them. The data show roughly 360,000 clones, 80% to 90% seen once. Cohorts were assigned according to the clinical history that participants reported. The chain carries TRBV18 and TRBJ2-6; D unresolved. The sequencing sample was made of PBMCs or T cells enriched from blood (not recorded which). This TCR was sampled from a man aged 30-40 years who had recovered from COVID-19. The chain's CDR3 is CASSSNSGANVLTF. The CDR3 nucleotides are TGTGCCAGCTCATCAAACTCTGGGGCCAACGTCCTGACTTTC.